This section outlines one T cell receptor (beta chain) sequence together with its context. What it recognizes is unknown. These data come from a study of cytomegalovirus exposure and HLA in healthy donors. Study in general: Earlier, roughly 120 million unique TCR beta sequences were recovered from roughly 170 million T cells by an analysis. Overall study results and limits: In an earlier analysis, about 87% or about 30%: the productive usage of most TCR beta V segments.

The V gene lost 3 bases and the J gene lost 3 bases, with 9 bases spanning the gap. The CDR3 is made up of 14 amino acids. The V gene's germline CDR1 is KGHSH and CDR2 LQKENI. The study ran its PCR with 60 Vbeta and 13 Jbeta primers. Clones were read by immunoSEQ multiplex PCR, and TCRdb kept only the in-frame ones, dropping some. The sample carries about 180,000 clones, 70% to 80% recorded once. The sequencing input was PBMCs. V is TRBV18 and J is TRBJ2-1; D call uncertain. The sequence was collected from a woman in her 30s in good health and CMV-seropositive. CDR3 in DNA: TGTGCCAGCTCACCGGAACGGGTCTACAATGAGCAGTTCTTC. Translating it yields CASSPERVYNEQFF.